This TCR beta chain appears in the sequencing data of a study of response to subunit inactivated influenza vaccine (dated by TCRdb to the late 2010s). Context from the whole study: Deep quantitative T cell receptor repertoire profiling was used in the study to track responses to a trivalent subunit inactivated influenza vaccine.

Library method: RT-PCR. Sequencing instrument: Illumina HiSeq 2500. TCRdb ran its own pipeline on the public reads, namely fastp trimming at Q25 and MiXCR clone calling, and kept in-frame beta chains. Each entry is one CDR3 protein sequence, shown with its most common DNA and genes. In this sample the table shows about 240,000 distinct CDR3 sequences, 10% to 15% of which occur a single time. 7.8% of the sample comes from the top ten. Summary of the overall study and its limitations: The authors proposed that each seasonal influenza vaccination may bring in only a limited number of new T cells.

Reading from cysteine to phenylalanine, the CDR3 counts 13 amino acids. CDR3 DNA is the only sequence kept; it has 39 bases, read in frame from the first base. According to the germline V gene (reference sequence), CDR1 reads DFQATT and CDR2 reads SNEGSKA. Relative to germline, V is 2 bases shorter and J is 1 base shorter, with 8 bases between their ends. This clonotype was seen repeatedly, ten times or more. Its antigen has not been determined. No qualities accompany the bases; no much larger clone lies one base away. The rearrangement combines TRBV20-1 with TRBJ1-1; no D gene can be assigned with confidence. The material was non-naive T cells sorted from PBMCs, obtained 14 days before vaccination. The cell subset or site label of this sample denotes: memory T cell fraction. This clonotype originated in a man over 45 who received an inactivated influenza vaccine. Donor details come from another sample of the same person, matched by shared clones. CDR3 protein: CSARRQQNTEAFF. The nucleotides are TGCAGTGCTAGAAGGCAACAGAACACTGAAGCTTTCTTT.